The 24 T cell receptor beta chains in this list originate from one sample, sequenced in a study of graft-versus-host responses after intestinal transplantation. The antigens for these receptors are not known. Clones were read by immunoSEQ multiplex PCR, and TCRdb kept only the in-frame ones, dropping some. The data show about 90,000 clones, around 93% seen once. The source was unstimulated CD8+ T cells sorted from spleen or lymph node cells, collected before intestinal transplant. The receptors stem from a human donor who received an intestinal transplant.

The rearrangement uses TRBV5-6 and TRBJ2-7; 9 nucleotides align to TRBD1. CDR3 size: 14 residues. V shed 5 bases and J 5 bases; nucleotides not matched to a gene: 8. Germline-derived CDR1 and CDR2 are SGHDT and YYEEEE. In DNA, the CDR3 is TGTGCCAGCAGACAAGGACAGGGGCGGAACGAGCAGTACTTC. Its protein product is CASRQGQGRNEQYF.

This chain uses TRBV5-1 with TRBJ2-1; TRBD2 might be the D (5 bases). V was clipped by 0 bases and J by 7 bases, with 11 bases between them. The CDR3 loop spans 14 amino acids. Germline V gene sequence: CDR1 SGHRS, CDR2 YFSETQ. CDR3 in DNA: TGCGCCAGCAGCTTGGACCGGGGAACGAATGAGCAGTTCTTC. Translating gives CASSLDRGTNEQFF.

V and J are TRBV7-9 and TRBJ1-2, with unresolved D. Trimming took off 5 bases at V and 7 bases at J, with 17 bases between the two ends. The germline V gene encodes CDR1 SEHNR and CDR2 FQNEAQ (reference sequence). CDR3 length equals 14 residues. The DNA for the CDR3 is TGTGCCAGCAGCGATGTGACACCGGCGGGTGGCTACACCTTC. Translated: CASSDVTPAGGYTF.

The CDR3 bases are TGTGCCTGGAGTGTAGGGGGCAACAATGAGCAGTTCTTC. Encoded protein: CAWSVGGNNEQFF. This rearrangement joins TRBV30 to TRBJ2-1; 7 bases are a match to TRBD1. The length of the CDR3 is 13 residues. Trimming took 0 bases from V and 5 from J; bases not matched to a gene: 1. CDR1 GTSNPN and CDR2 SVGIG come from the germline V gene (reference sequence).

The chain joins TRBV13 to TRBJ2-2, with D possibly matching TRBD2 (5 bases). The CDR3 is 14 amino acids. Germline CDR1 and CDR2: PRHDT and FYEKMQ (reference sequence). V was trimmed by 5 bases and J by 6 bases, leaving 13 bases between them. CDR3 coding DNA: TGTGCCAGCAGCCCTCGGGCTAGCCCCGGGGAGCTGTTTTTT. Its translation: CASSPRASPGELFF.

The rearrangement uses TRBV29-1 and TRBJ2-3; 8 nucleotides agree with TRBD1. Germline loops: CDR1 SQVTM, CDR2 ANQGSEA. The V segment lost 7 bases and the J segment 3 bases; nucleotides outside the gene matches: 12. There are 15 residues in the CDR3. The CDR3 region has the DNA TGCAGCGCCTACTCAGGACAGGGTAGGACAGATACGCAGTATTTT. Translated: CSAYSGQGRTDTQYF.

This clone was seen a single time. The chain recombines TRBV29-1 with TRBJ2-7; maybe TRBD1 (6 bases). The CDR3 contains 12 residues. Germline V gene lookup returns CDR1 SQVTM and CDR2 ANQGSEA. V gave up 6 bases and J gave up 2 bases, with 11 bases separating them. The CDR3: CSVVQGPYEQYF. In DNA form, the CDR3 reads TGCAGCGTCGTACAGGGTCCCTACGAGCAGTACTTC.

The gene calls are TRBV30 and TRBJ2-7; perhaps TRBD2 as D (5 bases). The CDR3 spans 11 residues. Germline V gives CDR1 GTSNPN, CDR2 SVGIG (reference sequence). V was trimmed by 1 base and J by 13 bases, leaving 14 bases between them. The CDR3 is CAWSEGPRAYF. In DNA form, the CDR3 reads TGTGCCTGGAGTGAAGGACCGCGGGCTTACTTC.

The gene calls are TRBV7-9 and TRBJ2-7; possibly TRBD2 for D (6 bases). The CDR3 sequence is 15 residues long. Germline V CDR1 and CDR2: SEHNR, FQNEAQ (reference sequence). Trimming left V 1 base short and J 0 bases short, with 10 bases between. The CDR3 DNA is TGTGCCAGCAGCTTAGTATACGGGAGCTCCTACGAGCAGTACTTC. Encoded protein: CASSLVYGSSYEQYF.

The rearrangement uses TRBV28 and TRBJ1-6, with D possibly matching TRBD1 (5 bases). Germline CDR1 reads MDHEN; CDR2 reads SYDVKM. This CDR3 spans 15 amino acids. V was shortened by 6 bases and J by 11 bases, with 20 bases between the two germline ends. The CDR3 DNA reads TGTGCCAGCAGCCAAATAACAGGATTTTCTGCACCCCTCCACTTT. This gives the protein CASSQITGFSAPLHF.

The gene calls are TRBV7-2 and TRBJ2-7, with 7 bases identical to TRBD1. The germline CDR1 and CDR2 sequences are SGHTA and FQGNSA. V shed 3 bases, J shed 3 bases, and the junction held 5 bases outside the gene matches. The CDR3 totals 14 residues. CDR3 DNA: TGTGCCAGCAGCTTGACAGGGATGGACTACGAGCAGTACTTC. It codes for CASSLTGMDYEQYF.

This clone has only a few counts. J is TRBJ2-1 and V is TRBV29-1; 9 bases are shared with TRBD2. Germline-derived CDR1 and CDR2 are SQVTM and ANQGSEA. The CDR3 length is 16 residues. V trimming: 0 bases; J trimming: 0 bases; junction bases outside the gene matches: 3. For the CDR3, the DNA is TGCAGCGTTGAAGATAGCGGGAGAAGCTCCTACAATGAGCAGTTCTTC. Amino acids: CSVEDSGRSSYNEQFF.

The chain carries TRBV7-6 and TRBJ1-3; 8 positions match TRBD1. The CDR3 has 17 residues. Germline V gene sequence: CDR1 SGHVS, CDR2 FNYEAQ. Trimming cost V 5 bases and J 4 bases; bases outside gene matches: 13. The CDR3 sequence is CASSLLITGGEGNTIYF. CDR3 nucleotides: TGTGCCAGCAGCCTCCTAATCACAGGGGGTGAGGGAAACACCATATATTTT.

The J gene is TRBJ1-2, the V gene TRBV29-1, with 9 bases fitting TRBD1. The CDR3 is 13 amino acids. Trimming took 7 bases from V and 2 from J; bases not matched to a gene: 5. Germline lookup yields CDR1 SQVTM and CDR2 ANQGSEA. The CDR3 spells CSARQGENYGYTF. In nucleotides, the CDR3 is TGCAGCGCAAGACAGGGGGAAAACTATGGCTACACCTTC.

CDR3 sequence reads: CASSFGQGYEQYF. For the CDR3, the DNA is TGTGCCAGCAGTTTCGGTCAGGGCTACGAGCAGTACTTC. The rearrangement links TRBV28 to TRBJ2-7; perhaps TRBD1 as D (5 bases). Germline V CDR1 and CDR2: MDHEN, SYDVKM. Trimming left V 3 bases short and J 3 bases short, with 9 bases between. This CDR3 is 13 amino acids long.

This clone was seen just once. This chain joins TRBV6-4 and TRBJ2-2; TRBD1 is a possible D gene (5 bases). Trimming removed 6 bases at V and 7 bases at J, with 12 bases between. The CDR3 totals 13 residues. Germline assignment: CDR1 MRHNA and CDR2 SNTAGT. The CDR3 DNA follows: TGTGCCAGCAGCCCGACAGAAGGCGGGGAGCTGTTTTTT. Amino acid sequence: CASSPTEGGELFF.

The chain uses TRBV7-7 and TRBJ2-1; 8 nucleotides match TRBD2. Germline CDR1 reads SSHAT; CDR2 reads FNYEAQ (reference sequence). The CDR3 runs 15 residues. The J segment lost 2 bases and the V segment lost 5 bases, leaving 5 bases of the junction unmatched. CDR3 protein: CASSPGLGAYNEQFF. The CDR3 DNA reads as TGTGCCAGCAGCCCGGGACTAGGGGCCTACAATGAGCAGTTCTTC.

As concerns this clone: This sample includes further DNA sequences coding for the same CDR3. J is TRBJ2-1 and V is TRBV2; 11 bases map to TRBD2. Looked up from germline, CDR1 is SNHLY and CDR2 is FYNNEI. CDR3 length equals 16 residues. With 7 bases clipped from V and 6 bases from J, the junction kept 11 bases outside the gene matches. The CDR3 DNA reads as TGTGCCAGCACCCTTATACCAGGACTAGCGGGCAATGAGCAGTTCTTC. This encodes CASTLIPGLAGNEQFF.

The chain carries TRBV6-5 and TRBJ2-1, with 13 bases that match TRBD2. Germline trimming cut 0 bases from V and 6 bases from J; bases unmatched to any gene: 2. The germline V gene encodes CDR1 MNHEY and CDR2 SVGAGI. The CDR3 has 16 residues. The CDR3 spells CASSYSTSGRFNEQFF. CDR3 nucleotide sequence: TGTGCCAGCAGTTACTCGACTAGCGGGAGGTTCAATGAGCAGTTCTTC.

V usage is TRBV9 and J usage is TRBJ1-1, with TRBD1 identical over 8 bases. This CDR3 comprises 14 residues. Trimming took 5 bases from V and 3 from J; bases not matched to a gene: 6. Germline V gene lookup returns CDR1 SGDLS and CDR2 YYNGEE. CDR3 region: CASSLTGEYTEAFF. The DNA of the CDR3 is TGTGCCAGCAGTTTGACAGGGGAGTACACTGAAGCTTTCTTT.

This chain connects TRBV4-1 to TRBJ2-7; 10 bases line up with TRBD1. V gave up 3 bases and J gave up 2 bases; unmatched junction bases: 1. The germline gives CDR1 MGHRA, CDR2 YSYEKL. The CDR3 extends over 14 amino acids. The CDR3 region is CASSHGTGAYEQYF. Written as DNA, the CDR3 is TGCGCCAGCAGCCACGGGACAGGGGCCTACGAGCAGTACTTC.

This clone was recorded once. The gene calls are TRBV4-2 and TRBJ1-1; D remains unclear. CDR3 length equals 15 residues. Germline V gives CDR1 LGHNA, CDR2 YNFKEQ. V lost 1 base to trimming and J lost 3 bases, with 12 bases between them. Written as DNA, the CDR3 is TGTGCCAGCAGCCAAGTCGGGGAGGTGGACACTGAAGCTTTCTTT. It yields the protein CASSQVGEVDTEAFF.

This chain links TRBV7-3 with TRBJ2-3; D might be TRBD2 (7 bases). V lost 2 bases, J lost 6 bases, and 18 bases lay in between. CDR1 and CDR2 from the germline V gene are SGHTA and FQGTGA. The CDR3 has 16 residues. The CDR3 coding sequence is TGTGCCAGCAGCTTATTAGTGGGGGGGGCCTCGGATACGCAGTATTTT. Translation: CASSLLVGGASDTQYF.

The chain is built from TRBV9 and TRBJ2-7, with D perhaps matching TRBD2 (5 bases). V was trimmed by 1 base and J by 4 bases, leaving 15 bases between them. From germline, CDR1 is SGDLS and CDR2 YYNGEE. The CDR3 covers 15 residues. The CDR3 here is CASSVSGVGTYEQYF. For the CDR3, the DNA is TGTGCCAGCAGCGTATCCGGGGTCGGAACTTACGAGCAGTACTTC.